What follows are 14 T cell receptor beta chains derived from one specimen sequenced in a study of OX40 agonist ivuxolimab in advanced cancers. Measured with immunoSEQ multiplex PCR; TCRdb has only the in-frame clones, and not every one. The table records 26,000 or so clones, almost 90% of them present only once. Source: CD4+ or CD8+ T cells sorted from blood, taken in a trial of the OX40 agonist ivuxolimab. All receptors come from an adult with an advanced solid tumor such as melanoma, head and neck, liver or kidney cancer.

This CDR3 is CASSQELAGEPDTQYF. CDR3 DNA: TGTGCCAGCAGCCAAGAGCTAGCGGGAGAACCAGATACGCAGTATTTT. This chain links TRBV4-2 with TRBJ2-3, with 10 nucleotides matching TRBD2. J was trimmed by 4 bases and V by 0 bases; bases with no gene match: 4. Looked up from germline, CDR1 is LGHNA and CDR2 is YNFKEQ. This CDR3 region has 16 residues.

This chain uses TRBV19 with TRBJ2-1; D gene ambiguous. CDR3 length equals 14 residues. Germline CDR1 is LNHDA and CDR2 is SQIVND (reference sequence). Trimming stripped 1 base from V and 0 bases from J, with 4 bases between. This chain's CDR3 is CASSIGSSYNEQFF. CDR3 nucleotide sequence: TGTGCCAGTAGTATAGGGAGCTCCTACAATGAGCAGTTCTTC.

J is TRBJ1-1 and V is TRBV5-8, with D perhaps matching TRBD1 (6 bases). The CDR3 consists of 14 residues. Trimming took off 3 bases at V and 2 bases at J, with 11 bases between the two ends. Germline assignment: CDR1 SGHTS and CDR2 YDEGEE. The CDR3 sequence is CASSWLDSNTEAFF. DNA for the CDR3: TGTGCCAGCAGCTGGCTGGACAGCAACACTGAAGCTTTCTTT.

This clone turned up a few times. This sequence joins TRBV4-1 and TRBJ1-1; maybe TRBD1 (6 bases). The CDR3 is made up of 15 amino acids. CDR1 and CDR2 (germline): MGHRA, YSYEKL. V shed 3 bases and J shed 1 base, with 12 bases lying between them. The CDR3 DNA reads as TGCGCCAGCAGCCATGTCAGGGGACCGAACACTGAAGCTTTCTTT. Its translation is CASSHVRGPNTEAFF.

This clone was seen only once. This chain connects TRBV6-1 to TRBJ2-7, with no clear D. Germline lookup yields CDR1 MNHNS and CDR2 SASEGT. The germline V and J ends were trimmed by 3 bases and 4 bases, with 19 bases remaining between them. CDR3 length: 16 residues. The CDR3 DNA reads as TGTGCCAGCAGTGACGCCGGGTCTAGTTGGGGATACGAGCAGTACTTC. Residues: CASSDAGSSWGYEQYF.

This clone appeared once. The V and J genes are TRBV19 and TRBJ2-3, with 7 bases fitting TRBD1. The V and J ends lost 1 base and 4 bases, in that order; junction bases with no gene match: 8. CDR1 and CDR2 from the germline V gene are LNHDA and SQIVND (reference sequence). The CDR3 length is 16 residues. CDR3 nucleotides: TGTGCCAGTAGTATAGGGTCAAGGGGGCCCGCAGATACGCAGTATTTT. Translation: CASSIGSRGPADTQYF.

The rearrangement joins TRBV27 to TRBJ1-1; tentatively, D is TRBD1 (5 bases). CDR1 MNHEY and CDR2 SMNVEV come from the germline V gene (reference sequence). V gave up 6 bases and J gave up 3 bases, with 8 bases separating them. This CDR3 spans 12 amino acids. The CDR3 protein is CASRLGDTEAFF. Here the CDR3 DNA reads TGTGCCAGCAGGCTGGGGGACACTGAAGCTTTCTTT.

DNA for the CDR3: TGTGCCACCAGCAGGGTACCGCTCGGGAGTACCGGCGAAGCTTTCTTT. Translation: CATSRVPLGSTGEAFF. The chain is built from TRBV15 and TRBJ1-1; D unresolved. Germline values: CDR1 LNHNV, CDR2 YYDKDF (reference sequence). V dropped 3 bases and J dropped 8 bases, with 22 bases sitting between them. There are 16 residues in the CDR3.

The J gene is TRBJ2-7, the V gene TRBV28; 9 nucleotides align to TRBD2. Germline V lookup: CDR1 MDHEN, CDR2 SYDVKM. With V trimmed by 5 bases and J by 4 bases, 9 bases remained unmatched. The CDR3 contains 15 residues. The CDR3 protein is CASSGTASGNYEQYF. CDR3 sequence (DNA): TGTGCCAGCAGTGGCACGGCTAGCGGGAATTACGAGCAGTACTTC. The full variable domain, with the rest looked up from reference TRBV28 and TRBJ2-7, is DVKVTQSSRYLVKRTGEKVFLECVQDMDHENMFWYRQDPGLGLRLIYFSYDVKMKEKGDIPEGYSVSREKKERFSLILESASTNQTSMYLCASSGTASGNYEQYFGPGTRLTVT.

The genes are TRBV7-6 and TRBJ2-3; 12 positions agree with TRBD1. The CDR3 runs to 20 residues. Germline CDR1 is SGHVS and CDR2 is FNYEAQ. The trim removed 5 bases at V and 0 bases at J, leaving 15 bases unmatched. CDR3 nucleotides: TGTGCCAGCAGCCAAATCGCCGGGACAGGGGGCTCGTTTAGCACAGATACGCAGTATTTT. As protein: CASSQIAGTGGSFSTDTQYF. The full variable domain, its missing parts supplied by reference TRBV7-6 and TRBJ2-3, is GAGVSQSPRYKVTKRGQDVALRCDPISGHVSLYWYRQALGQGPEFLTYFNYEAQQDKSGLPNDRFSAERPEGSISTLTIQRTEQRDSAMYRCASSQIAGTGGSFSTDTQYFGPGTRLTVL.

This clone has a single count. The CDR3 loop is CASSFTSGTSGSHYEQFF. CDR3 DNA: TGTGCCAGCAGCTTCACTTCCGGGACTAGCGGGAGTCATTATGAGCAGTTCTTC. V usage is TRBV28 and J usage is TRBJ2-1, with TRBD2 identical over 14 bases. CDR1 and CDR2 (germline): MDHEN, SYDVKM. The CDR3 runs to 18 residues. J gave up 8 bases and V 6 bases, and 15 bases lay outside the gene matches.

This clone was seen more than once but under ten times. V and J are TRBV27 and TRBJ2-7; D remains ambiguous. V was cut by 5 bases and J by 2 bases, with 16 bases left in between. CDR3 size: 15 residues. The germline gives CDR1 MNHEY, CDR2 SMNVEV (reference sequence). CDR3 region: CASSPSNQGTYEQYF. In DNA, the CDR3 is TGTGCCAGCAGTCCCTCGAATCAAGGGACCTACGAGCAGTACTTC.

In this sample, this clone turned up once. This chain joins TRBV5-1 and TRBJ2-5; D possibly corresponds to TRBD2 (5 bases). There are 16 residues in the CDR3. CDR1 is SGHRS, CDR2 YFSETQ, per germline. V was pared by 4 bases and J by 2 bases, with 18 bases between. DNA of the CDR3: TGCGCCAGCAGCCTAGAAGAGGGCAGAGAACAAGAGACCCAGTACTTC. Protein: CASSLEEGREQETQYF.

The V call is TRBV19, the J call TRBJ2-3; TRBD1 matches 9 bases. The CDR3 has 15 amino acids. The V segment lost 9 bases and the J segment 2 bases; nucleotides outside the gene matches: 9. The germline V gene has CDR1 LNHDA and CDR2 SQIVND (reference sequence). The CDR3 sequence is CASEIGTGTTDTQYF. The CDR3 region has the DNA TGTGCCAGCGAGATTGGGACAGGGACCACAGATACGCAGTATTTT.